A single sample gave rise to the 4 T cell receptor beta chains below, sequenced in a study of blood T cell repertoires in COVID-19. Measured with immunoSEQ multiplex PCR; TCRdb has only the in-frame clones, and not every one. The data hold approximately 260,000 clones, with approximately 82% observed a single time. Specimen: peripheral blood. All receptors derive from a man between 60 and 70 years old who had recovered from COVID-19.

The chain employs TRBV14 and TRBJ2-7; 9 nucleotides align to TRBD1. J was trimmed by 6 bases and V by 1 base; bases with no gene match: 10. Per germline, CDR1 SGHDN and CDR2 FVKESK. The CDR3 runs 16 residues. The CDR3: CASSQGTQGARGEQYF. For the CDR3, the DNA is TGTGCCAGCAGCCAAGGAACACAGGGGGCGAGGGGCGAGCAGTACTTC.

CDR3 coding DNA: TGTGCCAGCAGCTTAGAATTCGCCTACGAGCAGTACTTC. Protein sequence: CASSLEFAYEQYF. This sequence joins TRBV11-3 and TRBJ2-7; no reliable D call. CDR1 and CDR2 (germline): SGHNT, YENEEA. V was pared by 0 bases and J by 2 bases, with 5 bases between. This CDR3 region has 13 residues.

The chain carries TRBV6-5 and TRBJ2-1; D is possibly TRBD2 (7 bases). Deletions cut 5 bases from V and 10 bases from J, with 21 bases between. Germline assignment: CDR1 MNHEY and CDR2 SVGAGI. The CDR3 extends over 15 amino acids. CDR3 nucleotide sequence: TGTGCCAGCAGTCACGGACTAGGGGGGGGCAGGGAGCAGTTCTTC. It is translated as CASSHGLGGGREQFF.

V gene TRBV7-9 combines with J gene TRBJ2-7, with D uncertain. In germline, CDR1 is SEHNR, CDR2 FQNEAQ (reference sequence). V shed 5 bases and J shed 2 bases, with 13 bases lying between them. This CDR3 contains 14 residues. The CDR3 loop reads CASSDPARPYEQYF. For the CDR3, the DNA is TGTGCCAGCAGCGACCCGGCTAGACCCTACGAGCAGTACTTC.